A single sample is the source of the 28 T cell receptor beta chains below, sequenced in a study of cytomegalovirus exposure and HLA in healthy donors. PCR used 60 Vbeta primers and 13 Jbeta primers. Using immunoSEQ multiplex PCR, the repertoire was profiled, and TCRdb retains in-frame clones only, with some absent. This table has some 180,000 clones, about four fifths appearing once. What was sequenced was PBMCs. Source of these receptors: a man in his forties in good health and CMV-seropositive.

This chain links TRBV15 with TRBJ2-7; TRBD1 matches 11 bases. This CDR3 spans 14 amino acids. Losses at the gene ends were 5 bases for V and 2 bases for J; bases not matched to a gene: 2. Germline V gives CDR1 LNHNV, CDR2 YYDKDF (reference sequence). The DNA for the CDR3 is TGTGCCACCAGCGGGACAGGGGGAGCCTACGAGCAGTACTTC. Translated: CATSGTGGAYEQYF.

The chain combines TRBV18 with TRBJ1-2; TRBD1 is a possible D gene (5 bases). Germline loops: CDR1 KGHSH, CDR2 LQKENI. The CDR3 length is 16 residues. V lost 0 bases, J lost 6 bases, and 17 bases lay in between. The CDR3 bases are TGTGCCAGCTCACCACCGGGAGGTAAGGGGATGGATGGCTACACCTTC. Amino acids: CASSPPGGKGMDGYTF.

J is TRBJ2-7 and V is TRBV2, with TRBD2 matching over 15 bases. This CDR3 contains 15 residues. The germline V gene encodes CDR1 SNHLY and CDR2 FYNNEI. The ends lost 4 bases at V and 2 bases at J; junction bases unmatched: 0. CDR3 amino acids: CASSGTSGRAYEQYF. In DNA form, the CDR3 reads TGTGCCAGCAGTGGGACTAGCGGGAGGGCCTACGAGCAGTACTTC.

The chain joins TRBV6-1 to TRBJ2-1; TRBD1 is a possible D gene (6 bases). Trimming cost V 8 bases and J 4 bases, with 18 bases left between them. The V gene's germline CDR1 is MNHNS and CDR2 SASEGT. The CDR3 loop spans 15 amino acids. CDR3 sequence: CASRPPADSYNEQFF. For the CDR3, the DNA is TGTGCCAGCCGACCCCCGGCGGACAGTTACAATGAGCAGTTCTTC.

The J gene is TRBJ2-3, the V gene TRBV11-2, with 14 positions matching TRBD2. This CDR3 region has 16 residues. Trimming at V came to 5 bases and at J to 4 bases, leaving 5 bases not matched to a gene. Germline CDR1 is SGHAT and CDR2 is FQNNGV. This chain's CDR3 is CASSAGLAGASDTQYF. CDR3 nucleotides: TGTGCCAGCAGCGCGGGACTAGCGGGAGCTTCAGATACGCAGTATTTT. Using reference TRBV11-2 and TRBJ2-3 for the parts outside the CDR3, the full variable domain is EAGVAQSPRYKIIEKRQSVAFWCNPISGHATLYWYQQILGQGPKLLIQFQNNGVVDDSQLPKDRFSAERLKGVDSTLKIQPAKLEDSAVYLCASSAGLAGASDTQYFGPGTRLTVL.

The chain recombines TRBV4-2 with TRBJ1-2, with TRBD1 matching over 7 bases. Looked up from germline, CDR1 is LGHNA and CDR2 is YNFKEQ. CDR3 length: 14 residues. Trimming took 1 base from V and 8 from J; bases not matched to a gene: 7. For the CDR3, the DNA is TGTGCCAGCAGCCAAGTGGGGACAGCCGTGGGCTACACCTTC. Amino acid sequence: CASSQVGTAVGYTF.

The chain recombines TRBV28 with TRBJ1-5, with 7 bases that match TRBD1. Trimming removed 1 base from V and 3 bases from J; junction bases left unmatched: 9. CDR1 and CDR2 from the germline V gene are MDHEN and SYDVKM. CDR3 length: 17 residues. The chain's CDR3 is CASSLFYGTDNNQPQHF. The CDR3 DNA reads TGTGCCAGCAGTTTATTCTACGGGACAGATAACAATCAGCCCCAGCATTTT.

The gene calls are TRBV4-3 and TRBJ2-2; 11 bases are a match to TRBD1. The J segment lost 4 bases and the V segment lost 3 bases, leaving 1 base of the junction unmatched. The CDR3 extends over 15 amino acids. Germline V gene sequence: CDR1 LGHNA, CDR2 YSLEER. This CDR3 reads CASSQGQGVTGELFF. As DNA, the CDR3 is TGCGCCAGCAGCCAGGGACAGGGGGTCACCGGGGAGCTGTTTTTT.

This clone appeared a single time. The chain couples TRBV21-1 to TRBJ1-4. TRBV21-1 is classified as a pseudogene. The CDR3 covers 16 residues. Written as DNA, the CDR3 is TGTGCCAGCAGCAAAGCGGGGGGGGTTAATGCTGAAAAACTGTTTTTT. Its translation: CASSKAGGVNAEKLFF.

Written as DNA, the CDR3 is TGTGCCAGCGGCCAATCGGGTTCACCCCTCCACTTT. This translates into CASGQSGSPLHF. V is TRBV6-5 and J is TRBJ1-6; D ambiguous. There are 12 residues in the CDR3. Between the trimmed V and J ends, which lost 8 bases and 9 bases, there was a span of 11 bases. CDR1 is MNHEY, CDR2 SVGAGI, per germline.

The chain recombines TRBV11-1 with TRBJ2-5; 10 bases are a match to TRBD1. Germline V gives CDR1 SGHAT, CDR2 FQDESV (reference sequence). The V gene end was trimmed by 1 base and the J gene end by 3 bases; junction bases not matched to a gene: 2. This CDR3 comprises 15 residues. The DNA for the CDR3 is TGTGCCAGCAGCTTAGGGGGGACAGGGGAAGAGACCCAGTACTTC. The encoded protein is CASSLGGTGEETQYF.

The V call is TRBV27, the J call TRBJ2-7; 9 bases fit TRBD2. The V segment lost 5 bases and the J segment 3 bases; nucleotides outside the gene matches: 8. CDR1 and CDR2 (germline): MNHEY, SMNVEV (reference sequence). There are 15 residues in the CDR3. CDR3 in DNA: TGTGCCAGCAGTACGTCCGGGACTAGCTTCTACGAGCAGTACTTC. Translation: CASSTSGTSFYEQYF.

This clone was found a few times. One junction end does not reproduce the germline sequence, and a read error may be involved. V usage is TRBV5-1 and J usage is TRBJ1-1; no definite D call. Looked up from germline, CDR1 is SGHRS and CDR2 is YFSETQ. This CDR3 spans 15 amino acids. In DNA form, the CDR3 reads TGTGCCAGCAGCTTGGGAGAGGGTCGAACAACTGAAGCTTTCTTT. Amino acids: CASSLGEGRTTEAFF.

The CDR3 sequence: CASSRDRENGYTF. DNA of the CDR3: TGTGCCAGCAGCCGGGACAGGGAGAATGGCTACACCTTC. The chain uses TRBV9 and TRBJ1-2, with 9 nucleotides matching TRBD1. Trimming cost V 4 bases and J 6 bases; bases outside gene matches: 4. Germline V gene sequence: CDR1 SGDLS, CDR2 YYNGEE. The CDR3 extends over 13 amino acids. Full variable domain (rest looked up from reference TRBV9 and TRBJ1-2): DSGVTQTPKHLITATGQRVTLRCSPRSGDLSVYWYQQSLDQGLQFLIQYYNGEERAKGNILERFSAQQFPDLHSELNLSSLELGDSALYFCASSRDRENGYTFGSGTRLTVV.

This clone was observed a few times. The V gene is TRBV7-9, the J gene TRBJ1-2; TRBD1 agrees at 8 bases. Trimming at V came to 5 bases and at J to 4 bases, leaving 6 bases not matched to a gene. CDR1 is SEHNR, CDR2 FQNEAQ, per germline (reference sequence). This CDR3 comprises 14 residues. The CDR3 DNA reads TGTGCCAGCAGCGACAGGGGTCAGGGCTATGGCTACACCTTC. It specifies CASSDRGQGYGYTF.

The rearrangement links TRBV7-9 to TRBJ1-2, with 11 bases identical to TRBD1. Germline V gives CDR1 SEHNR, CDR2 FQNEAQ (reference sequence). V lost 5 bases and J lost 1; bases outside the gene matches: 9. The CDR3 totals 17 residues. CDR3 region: CASSEGPGQGDNYGYTF. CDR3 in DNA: TGTGCCAGCAGCGAGGGACCGGGACAGGGGGATAACTATGGCTACACCTTC.

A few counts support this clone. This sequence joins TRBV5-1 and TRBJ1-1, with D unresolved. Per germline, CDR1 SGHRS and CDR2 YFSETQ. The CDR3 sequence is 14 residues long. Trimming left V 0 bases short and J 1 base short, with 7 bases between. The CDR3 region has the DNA TGCGCCAGCAGCTTGGACGGAGGGAACACTGAAGCTTTCTTT. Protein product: CASSLDGGNTEAFF.

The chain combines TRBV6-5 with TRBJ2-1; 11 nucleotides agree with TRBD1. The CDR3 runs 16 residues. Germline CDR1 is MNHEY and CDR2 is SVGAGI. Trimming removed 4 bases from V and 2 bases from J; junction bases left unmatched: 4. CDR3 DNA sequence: TGTGCCAGCAGTTCCACGGGACAGGGGGCCTACAATGAGCAGTTCTTC. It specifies CASSSTGQGAYNEQFF.

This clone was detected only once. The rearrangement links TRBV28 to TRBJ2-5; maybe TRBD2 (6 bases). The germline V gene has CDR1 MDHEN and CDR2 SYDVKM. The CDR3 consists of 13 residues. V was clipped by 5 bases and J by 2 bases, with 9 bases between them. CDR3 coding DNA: TGTGCCAGCAGTCCGGGACTTCAAGAGACCCAGTACTTC. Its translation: CASSPGLQETQYF. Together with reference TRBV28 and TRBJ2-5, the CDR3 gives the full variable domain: DVKVTQSSRYLVKRTGEKVFLECVQDMDHENMFWYRQDPGLGLRLIYFSYDVKMKEKGDIPEGYSVSREKKERFSLILESASTNQTSMYLCASSPGLQETQYFGPGTRLLVL.

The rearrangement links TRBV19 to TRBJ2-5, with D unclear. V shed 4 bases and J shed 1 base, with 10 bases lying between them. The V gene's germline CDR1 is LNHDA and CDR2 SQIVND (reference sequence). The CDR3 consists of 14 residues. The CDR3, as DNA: TGTGCCAGTAGTACGCGGCAGACCCAAGAGACCCAGTACTTC. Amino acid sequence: CASSTRQTQETQYF. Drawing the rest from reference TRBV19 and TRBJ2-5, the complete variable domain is DGGITQSPKYLFRKEGQNVTLSCEQNLNHDAMYWYRQDPGQGLRLIYYSQIVNDFQKGDIAEGYSVSREKKESFPLTVTSAQKNPTAFYLCASSTRQTQETQYFGPGTRLLVL.

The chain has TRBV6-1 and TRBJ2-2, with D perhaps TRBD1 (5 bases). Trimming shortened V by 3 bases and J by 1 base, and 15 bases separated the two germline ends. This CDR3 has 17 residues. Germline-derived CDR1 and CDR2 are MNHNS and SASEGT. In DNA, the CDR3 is TGTGCCAGCAGTGATGTAGGGGCCAACCTGAACACCGGGGAGCTGTTTTTT. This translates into CASSDVGANLNTGELFF.

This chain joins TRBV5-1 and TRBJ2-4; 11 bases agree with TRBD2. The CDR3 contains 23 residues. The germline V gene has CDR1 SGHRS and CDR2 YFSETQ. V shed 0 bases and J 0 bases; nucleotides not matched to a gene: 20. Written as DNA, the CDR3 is TGCGCCAGCAGCTTGGTGCCTAGCGGGAGGCCCGAAATCGATCCTATAGCCAAAAACATTCAGTACTTC. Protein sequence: CASSLVPSGRPEIDPIAKNIQYF.

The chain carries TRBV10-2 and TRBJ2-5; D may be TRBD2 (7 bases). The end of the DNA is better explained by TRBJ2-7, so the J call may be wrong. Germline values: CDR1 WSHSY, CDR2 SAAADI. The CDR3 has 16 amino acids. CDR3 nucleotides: TGCGCCAGCAGTGGGGAGGGACCCGGGACAAACTACGAGCAGTACTTC. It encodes CASSGEGPGTNYEQYF.

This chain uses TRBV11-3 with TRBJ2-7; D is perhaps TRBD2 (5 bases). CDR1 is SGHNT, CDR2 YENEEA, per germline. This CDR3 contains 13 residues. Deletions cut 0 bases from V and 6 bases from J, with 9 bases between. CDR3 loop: CASSLDLAGEQYF. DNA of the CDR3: TGTGCCAGCAGCTTAGATCTCGCGGGCGAGCAGTACTTC.

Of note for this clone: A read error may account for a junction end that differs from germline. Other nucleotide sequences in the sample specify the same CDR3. CDR3: CASSWDRLTEAFF. In nucleotides, the CDR3 is TGCGCCAGCAGTTGGGACAGGTTAACTGAAGCTTTCTTT. The rearrangement joins TRBV6-5 to TRBJ1-1; 8 bases line up with TRBD1. Germline CDR1 is MNHEY and CDR2 is SVGAGI. The CDR3 covers 13 residues.

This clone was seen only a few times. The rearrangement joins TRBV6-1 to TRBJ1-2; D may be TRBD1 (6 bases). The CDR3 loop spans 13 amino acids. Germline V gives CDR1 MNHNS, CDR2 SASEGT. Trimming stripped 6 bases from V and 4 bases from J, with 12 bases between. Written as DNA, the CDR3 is TGTGCCAGCAGCGAGGGGGGGTTCTATGGCTACACCTTC. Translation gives CASSEGGFYGYTF.

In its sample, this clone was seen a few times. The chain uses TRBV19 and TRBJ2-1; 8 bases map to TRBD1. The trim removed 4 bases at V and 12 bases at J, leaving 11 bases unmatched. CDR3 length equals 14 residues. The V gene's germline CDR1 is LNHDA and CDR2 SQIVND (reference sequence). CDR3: CASSNPDRGRWQFF. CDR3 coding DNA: TGTGCCAGTAGTAACCCCGACAGGGGACGGTGGCAGTTCTTC.

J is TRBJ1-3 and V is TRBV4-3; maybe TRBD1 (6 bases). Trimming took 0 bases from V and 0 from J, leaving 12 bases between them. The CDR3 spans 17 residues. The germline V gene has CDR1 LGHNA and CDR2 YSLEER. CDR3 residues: CASSQDRQATSGNTIYF. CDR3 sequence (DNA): TGCGCCAGCAGCCAAGATCGACAGGCCACCTCTGGAAACACCATATATTTT.